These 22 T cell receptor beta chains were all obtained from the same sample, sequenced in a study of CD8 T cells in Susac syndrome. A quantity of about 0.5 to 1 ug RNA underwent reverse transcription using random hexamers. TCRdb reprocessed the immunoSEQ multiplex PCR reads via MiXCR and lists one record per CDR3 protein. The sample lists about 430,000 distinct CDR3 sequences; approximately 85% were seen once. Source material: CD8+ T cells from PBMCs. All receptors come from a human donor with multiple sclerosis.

The CDR3 reads CASSLGNLLETQYF. In DNA form, the CDR3 reads TGTGCCAGCAGCTTGGGGAATTTATTGGAGACCCAGTACTTC. The chain uses TRBV5-6 and TRBJ2-5; D is unclear. Deletions cut 0 bases from V and 5 bases from J, with 11 bases between. The length of the CDR3 is 14 residues. The germline V gene has CDR1 SGHDT and CDR2 YYEEEE. Filled out from reference TRBV5-6 and TRBJ2-5, the complete variable domain reads DAGVTQSPTHLIKTRGQQVTLRCSPKSGHDTVSWYQQALGQGPQFIFQYYEEEERQRGNFPDRFSGHQFPNYSSELNVNALLLGDSALYLCASSLGNLLETQYFGPGTRLLVL.

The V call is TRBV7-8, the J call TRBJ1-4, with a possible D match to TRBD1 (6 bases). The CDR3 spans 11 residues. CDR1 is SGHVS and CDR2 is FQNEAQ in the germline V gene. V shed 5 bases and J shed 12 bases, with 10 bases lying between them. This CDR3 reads CASSPRQELFF. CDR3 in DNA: TGTGCCAGCAGCCCTCGACAGGAACTGTTTTTT.

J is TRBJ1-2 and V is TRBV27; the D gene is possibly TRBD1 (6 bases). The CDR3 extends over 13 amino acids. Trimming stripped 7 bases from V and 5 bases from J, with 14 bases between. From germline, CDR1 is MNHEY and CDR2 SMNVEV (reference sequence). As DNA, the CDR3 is TGTGCCAGCAAGGAAGGGGGGCGGTATGGCTACACCTTC. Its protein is CASKEGGRYGYTF.

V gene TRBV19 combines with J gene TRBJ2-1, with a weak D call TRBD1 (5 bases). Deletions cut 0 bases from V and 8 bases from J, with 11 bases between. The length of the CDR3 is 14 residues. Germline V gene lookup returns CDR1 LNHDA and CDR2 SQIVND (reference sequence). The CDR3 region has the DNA TGTGCCAGTAGTATAGACAGGGTATTGGATGAGCAGTTCTTC. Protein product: CASSIDRVLDEQFF.

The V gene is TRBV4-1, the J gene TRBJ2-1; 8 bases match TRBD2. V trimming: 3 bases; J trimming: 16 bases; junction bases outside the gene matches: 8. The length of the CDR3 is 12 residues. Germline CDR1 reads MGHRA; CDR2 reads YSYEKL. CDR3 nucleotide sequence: TGCGCCAGCAGCCACGGACTAGCTAGATTCTTCTTC. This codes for CASSHGLARFFF.

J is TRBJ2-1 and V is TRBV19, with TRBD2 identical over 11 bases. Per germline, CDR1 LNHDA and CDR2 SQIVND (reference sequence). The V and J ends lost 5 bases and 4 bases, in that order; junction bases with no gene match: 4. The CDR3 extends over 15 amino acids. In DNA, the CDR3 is TGTGCCAGTAGTTACACTAGCGGGGGTTACAATGAGCAGTTCTTC. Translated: CASSYTSGGYNEQFF. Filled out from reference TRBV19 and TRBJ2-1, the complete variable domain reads DGGITQSPKYLFRKEGQNVTLSCEQNLNHDAMYWYRQDPGQGLRLIYYSQIVNDFQKGDIAEGYSVSREKKESFPLTVTSAQKNPTAFYLCASSYTSGGYNEQFFGPGTRLTVL.

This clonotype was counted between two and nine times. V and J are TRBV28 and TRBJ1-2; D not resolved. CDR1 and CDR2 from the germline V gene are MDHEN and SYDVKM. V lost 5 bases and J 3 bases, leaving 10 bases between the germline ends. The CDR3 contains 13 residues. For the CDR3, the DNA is TGTGCCAGCAGTCCAGACGGATACTATGGCTACACCTTC. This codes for CASSPDGYYGYTF.

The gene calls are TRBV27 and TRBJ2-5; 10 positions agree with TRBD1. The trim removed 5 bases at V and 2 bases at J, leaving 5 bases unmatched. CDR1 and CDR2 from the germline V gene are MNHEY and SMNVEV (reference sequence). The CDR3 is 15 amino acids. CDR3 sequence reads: CASSPGQGLQETQYF. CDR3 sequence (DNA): TGTGCCAGCAGTCCGGGACAGGGGTTACAAGAGACCCAGTACTTC.

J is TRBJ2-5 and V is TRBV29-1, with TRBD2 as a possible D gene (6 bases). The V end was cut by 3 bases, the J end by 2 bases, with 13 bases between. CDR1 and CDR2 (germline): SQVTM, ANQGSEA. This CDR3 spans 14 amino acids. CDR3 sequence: CSVEERDSQETQYF. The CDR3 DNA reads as TGCAGCGTTGAGGAACGGGACTCACAAGAGACCCAGTACTTC.

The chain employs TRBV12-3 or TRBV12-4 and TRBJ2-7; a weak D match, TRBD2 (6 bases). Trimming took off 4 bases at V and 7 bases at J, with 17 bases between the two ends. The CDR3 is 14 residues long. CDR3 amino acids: CASSSTQSGGEQYF. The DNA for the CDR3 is TGTGCCAGCAGTTCAACCCAATCTGGGGGGGAGCAGTACTTC.

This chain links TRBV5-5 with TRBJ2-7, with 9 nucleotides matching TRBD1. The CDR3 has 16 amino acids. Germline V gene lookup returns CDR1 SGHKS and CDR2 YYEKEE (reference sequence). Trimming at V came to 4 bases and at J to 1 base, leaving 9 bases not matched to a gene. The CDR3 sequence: CASSAAGQGPSYEQYF. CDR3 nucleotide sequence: TGTGCCAGCAGCGCCGCCGGACAGGGGCCTTCCTACGAGCAGTACTTC. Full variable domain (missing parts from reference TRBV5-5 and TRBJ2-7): DAGVTQSPTHLIKTRGQQVTLRCSPISGHKSVSWYQQVLGQGPQFIFQYYEKEERGRGNFPDRFSARQFPNYSSELNVNALLLGDSALYLCASSAAGQGPSYEQYFGPGTRLTVT.

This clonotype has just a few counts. The CDR3 is CASSLPGTNTEAFF. Here the CDR3 DNA reads TGTGCCAGCAGCTTGCCAGGGACGAACACTGAAGCTTTCTTT. This chain joins TRBV5-5 and TRBJ1-1; D is possibly TRBD1 (5 bases). V gave up 1 base and J gave up 1 base, with 8 bases separating them. The CDR3 has 14 residues. Germline loops: CDR1 SGHKS, CDR2 YYEKEE (reference sequence).

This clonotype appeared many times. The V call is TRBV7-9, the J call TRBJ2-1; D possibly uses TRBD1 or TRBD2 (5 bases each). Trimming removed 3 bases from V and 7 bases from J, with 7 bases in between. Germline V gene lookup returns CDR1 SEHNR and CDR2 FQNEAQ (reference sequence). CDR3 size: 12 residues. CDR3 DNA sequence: TGTGCCAGCAGCTTGGGACGAAATGAGCAGTTCTTC. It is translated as CASSLGRNEQFF.

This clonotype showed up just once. CDR3 in DNA: TGTGCCAGCAGTTTCGGAACGACAGGCTACACCTACGAGCAGTACTTC. Translating gives CASSFGTTGYTYEQYF. The rearrangement uses TRBV6-5 and TRBJ2-7; a weak D match, TRBD1 (6 bases). Trimming pared 4 bases from V and 2 bases from J, leaving 18 bases between. The germline gives CDR1 MNHEY, CDR2 SVGAGI. This CDR3 region has 16 residues.

CDR3 amino acids: CASSLETGAHEQYF. The CDR3 DNA reads as TGTGCCAGCAGTTTGGAAACAGGGGCCCACGAGCAGTACTTC. The genes are TRBV28 and TRBJ2-7; 7 bases are a match to TRBD1. With V trimmed by 3 bases and J by 5 bases, 7 bases remained unmatched. The CDR3 loop spans 14 amino acids. Germline-derived CDR1 and CDR2 are MDHEN and SYDVKM.

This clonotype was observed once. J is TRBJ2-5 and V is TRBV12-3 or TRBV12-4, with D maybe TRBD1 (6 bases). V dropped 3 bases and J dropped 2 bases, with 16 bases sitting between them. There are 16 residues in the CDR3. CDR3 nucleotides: TGTGCCAGCAGTTTCTTTGGGGCAGGGGATCAAGAGACCCAGTACTTC. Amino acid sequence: CASSFFGAGDQETQYF.

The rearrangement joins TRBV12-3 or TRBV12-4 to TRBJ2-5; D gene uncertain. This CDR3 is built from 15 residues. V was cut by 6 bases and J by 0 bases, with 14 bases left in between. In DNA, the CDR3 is TGTGCCAGCAGGGGGTCAGGACGGCACCAAGAGACCCAGTACTTC. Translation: CASRGSGRHQETQYF.

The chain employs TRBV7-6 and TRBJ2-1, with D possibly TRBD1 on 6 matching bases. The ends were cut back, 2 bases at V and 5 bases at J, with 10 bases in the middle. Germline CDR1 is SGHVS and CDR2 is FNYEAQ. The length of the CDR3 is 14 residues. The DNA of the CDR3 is TGTGCCAGCAGCTTAAGGACAGCCAACAATGAGCAGTTCTTC. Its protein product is CASSLRTANNEQFF.

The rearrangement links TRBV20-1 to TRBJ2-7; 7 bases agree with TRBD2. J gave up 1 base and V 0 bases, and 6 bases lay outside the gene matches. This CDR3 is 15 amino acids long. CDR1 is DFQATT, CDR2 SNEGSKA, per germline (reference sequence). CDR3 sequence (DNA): TGCAGTGCTAGAGATTCTGCGCGGGAGTCCTACGAGCAGTACTTC. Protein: CSARDSARESYEQYF.

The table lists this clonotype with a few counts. In DNA, the CDR3 is TGTGCCATCAGTGAGTCCTCACCATATGGCTACACCTTC. Residues: CAISESSPYGYTF. The chain carries TRBV10-3 and TRBJ1-2, with D hard to call. V was shortened by 0 bases and J by 5 bases, with 7 bases between the two germline ends. The germline CDR1 and CDR2 sequences are ENHRY and SYGVKD. The CDR3 contains 13 residues.

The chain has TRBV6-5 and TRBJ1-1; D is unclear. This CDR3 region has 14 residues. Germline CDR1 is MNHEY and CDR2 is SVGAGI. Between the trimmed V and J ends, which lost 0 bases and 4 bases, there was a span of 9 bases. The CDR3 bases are TGTGCCAGCAGTTACTCGGCTCCAATCACTGAAGCTTTCTTT. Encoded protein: CASSYSAPITEAFF.

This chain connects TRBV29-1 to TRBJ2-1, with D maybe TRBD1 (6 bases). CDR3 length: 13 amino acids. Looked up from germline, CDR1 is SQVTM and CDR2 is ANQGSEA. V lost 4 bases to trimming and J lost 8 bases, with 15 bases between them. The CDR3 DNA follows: TGCAGCGTTGGCGAGACAGGCCCCTATGAGCAGTTCTTC. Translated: CSVGETGPYEQFF.